These 2 T cell receptor beta chains came from one sample sequenced in a study of blood T cell repertoires in COVID-19. The assay was immunoSEQ multiplex PCR, and TCRdb's table has in-frame clones only and misses some. The sample holds under 95,000 clones, 87% seen once. The sequencing sample was made of peripheral blood. The receptors come from a woman in her forties or fifties with acute or convalescent COVID-19.

The chain recombines TRBV21-1 with TRBJ1-4; TRBD1 was called by the table and not checked on the DNA. TRBV21-1 is tagged as a pseudogene. The CDR3 runs 15 residues. CDR3 coding DNA: TGTGCCAGCAGCATTTCGGCAGAGGGGGTTGAAAAACTGTTTTTT. Its translation: CASSISAEGVEKLFF.

This chain links TRBV28 with TRBJ2-7, with 7 bases that match TRBD2. The V and J ends lost 8 bases and 9 bases, in that order; junction bases with no gene match: 19. CDR1 is MDHEN, CDR2 SYDVKM, per germline. The CDR3 totals 15 residues. For the CDR3, the DNA is TGTGCCAGCCCACCCGAACCGGGCCCGCCGGGAGGGCAGTACTTC. Amino acids: CASPPEPGPPGGQYF.